This TCR beta chain appears in the sequencing data of a study of T cells in Graves' hyperthyroidism and ophthalmopathy. Amplification yielded TCR beta CDR3 regions, with RNA transcripts as the source. HTBI primers were used for first-round RT-PCR of the TCR CDR3. A single record per CDR3 protein comes from TCRdb applying MiXCR to the multiplex PCR reads. The sample contains hundreds of thousands of distinct CDR3 sequences, 14% of which appear only once. This clonotype was counted between two and nine times. V was pared by 3 bases and J by 6 bases, with 11 bases of the junction left unmatched. The V gene's germline CDR1 is SGHDT and CDR2 YYEEEE. The CDR3 is 17 amino acids.

The chain is built from TRBV5-6 and TRBJ2-2; TRBD2 agrees at 10 bases. The clonotype was recovered from a young woman with Graves' hyperthyroidism. The material sequenced was blood. The CDR3 region has the DNA TGTGCCAGCAGCTCGTTTTCTAGCGGGAGAGGGGCCGGGGAGCTGTTTTTT. Its translation is CASSSFSSGRGAGELFF.